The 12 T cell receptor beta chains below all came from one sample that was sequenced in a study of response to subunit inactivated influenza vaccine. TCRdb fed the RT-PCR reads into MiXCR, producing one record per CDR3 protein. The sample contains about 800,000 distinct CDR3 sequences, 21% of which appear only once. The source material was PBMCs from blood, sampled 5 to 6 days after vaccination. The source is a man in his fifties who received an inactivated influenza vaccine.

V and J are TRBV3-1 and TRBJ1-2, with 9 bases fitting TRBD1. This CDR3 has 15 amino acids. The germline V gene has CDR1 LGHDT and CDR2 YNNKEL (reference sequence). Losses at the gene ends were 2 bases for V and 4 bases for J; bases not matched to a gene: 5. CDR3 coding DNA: TGTGCCAGCAGCCAATTACAGGGGGCGCCCTATGGCTACACCTTC. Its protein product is CASSQLQGAPYGYTF.

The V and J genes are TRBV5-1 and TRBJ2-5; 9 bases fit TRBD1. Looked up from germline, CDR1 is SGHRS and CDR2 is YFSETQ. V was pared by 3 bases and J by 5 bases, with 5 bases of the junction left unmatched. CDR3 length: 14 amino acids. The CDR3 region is CASSSGTGMETQYF. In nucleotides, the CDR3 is TGCGCCAGCAGCTCCGGGACAGGGATGGAGACCCAGTACTTC.

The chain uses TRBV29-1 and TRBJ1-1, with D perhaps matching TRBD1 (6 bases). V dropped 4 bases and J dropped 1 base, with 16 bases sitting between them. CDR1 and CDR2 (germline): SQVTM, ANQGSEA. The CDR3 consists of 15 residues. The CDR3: CSVVGQGTSNTEAFF. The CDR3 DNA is TGCAGCGTTGTAGGGCAGGGGACGTCGAACACTGAAGCTTTCTTT.

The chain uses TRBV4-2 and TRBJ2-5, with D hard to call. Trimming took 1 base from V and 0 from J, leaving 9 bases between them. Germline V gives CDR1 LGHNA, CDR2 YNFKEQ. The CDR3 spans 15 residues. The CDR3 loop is CASSQVDGHQETQYF. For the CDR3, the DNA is TGTGCCAGCAGCCAAGTCGACGGACACCAAGAGACCCAGTACTTC.

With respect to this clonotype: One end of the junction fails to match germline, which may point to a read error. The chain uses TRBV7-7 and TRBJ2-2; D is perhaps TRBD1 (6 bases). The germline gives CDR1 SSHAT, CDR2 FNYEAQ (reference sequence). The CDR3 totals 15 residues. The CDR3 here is CASSLATTGTGELFF. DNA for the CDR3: TGTGCTAGCAGCTTAGCTACCACAGGGACCGGGGAGCTGTTTTTT.

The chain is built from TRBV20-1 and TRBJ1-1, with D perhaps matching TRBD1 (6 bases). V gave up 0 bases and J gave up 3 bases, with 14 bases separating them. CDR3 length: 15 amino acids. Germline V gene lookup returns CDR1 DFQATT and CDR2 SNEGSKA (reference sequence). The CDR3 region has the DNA TGCAGTGCTAGAGACCTACAGGGTACCGACACTGAAGCTTTCTTT. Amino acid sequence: CSARDLQGTDTEAFF.

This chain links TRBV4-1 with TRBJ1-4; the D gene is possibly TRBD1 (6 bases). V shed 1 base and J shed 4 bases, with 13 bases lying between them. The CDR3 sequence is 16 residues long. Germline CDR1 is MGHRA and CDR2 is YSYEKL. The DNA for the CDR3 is TGCGCCAGCAGCCAAGCCAGGGGATCCGGTAATGAAAAACTGTTTTTT. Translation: CASSQARGSGNEKLFF.

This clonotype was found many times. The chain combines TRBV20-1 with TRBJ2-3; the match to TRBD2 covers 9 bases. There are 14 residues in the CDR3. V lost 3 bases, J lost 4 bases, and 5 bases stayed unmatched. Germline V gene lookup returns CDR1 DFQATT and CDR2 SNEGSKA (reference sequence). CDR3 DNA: TGCAGTGCTAGGGGGACTAGCAGGGCAGATACGCAGTATTTT. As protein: CSARGTSRADTQYF.

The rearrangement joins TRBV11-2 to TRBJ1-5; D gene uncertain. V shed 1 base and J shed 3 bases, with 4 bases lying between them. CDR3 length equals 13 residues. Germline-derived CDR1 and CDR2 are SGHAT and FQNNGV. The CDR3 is CASSLVHNQPQHF. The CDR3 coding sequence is TGTGCCAGCAGCTTAGTTCACAATCAGCCCCAGCATTTT.

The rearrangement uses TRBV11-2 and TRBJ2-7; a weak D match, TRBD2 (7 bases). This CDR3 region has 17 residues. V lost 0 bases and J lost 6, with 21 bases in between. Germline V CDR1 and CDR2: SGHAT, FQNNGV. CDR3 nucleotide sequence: TGTGCCAGCAGCTTAGATATCGCGGGGGCGACTAGCCCCGAGCAGTACTTC. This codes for CASSLDIAGATSPEQYF. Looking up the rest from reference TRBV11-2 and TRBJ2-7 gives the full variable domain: EAGVAQSPRYKIIEKRQSVAFWCNPISGHATLYWYQQILGQGPKLLIQFQNNGVVDDSQLPKDRFSAERLKGVDSTLKIQPAKLEDSAVYLCASSLDIAGATSPEQYFGPGTRLTVT.

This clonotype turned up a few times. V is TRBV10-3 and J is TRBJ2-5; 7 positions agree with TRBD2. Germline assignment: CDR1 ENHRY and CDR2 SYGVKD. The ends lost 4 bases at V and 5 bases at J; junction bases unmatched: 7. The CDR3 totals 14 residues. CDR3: CAISVSTSSETQYF. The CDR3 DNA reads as TGTGCCATCAGTGTTTCGACTAGCAGCGAGACCCAGTACTTC.

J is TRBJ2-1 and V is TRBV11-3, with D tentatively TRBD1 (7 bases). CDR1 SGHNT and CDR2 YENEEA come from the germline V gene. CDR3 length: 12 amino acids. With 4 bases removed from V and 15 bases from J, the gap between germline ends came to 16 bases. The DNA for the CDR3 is TGTGCCAGCAGCTCCCAGGGGGGCCCTCCGTTCTTC. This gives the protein CASSSQGGPPFF.